These 2 T cell receptor beta chains came from one sample sequenced in a study of cytomegalovirus exposure and HLA in healthy donors. The primer mix had 60 Vbeta and 13 Jbeta primers. The table came from immunoSEQ multiplex PCR; TCRdb's copy has only in-frame clones and leaves some out. The data show 160,000 or so clones, 60% to 85% seen once. The sequenced sample was PBMCs. These receptor sequences come from a woman aged 40 to 50 in good health and CMV-seronegative.

V gene TRBV28 combines with J gene TRBJ1-1; 8 positions match TRBD1. The CDR3 covers 14 residues. V shed 3 bases and J 2 bases; nucleotides not matched to a gene: 2. Germline CDR1 is MDHEN and CDR2 is SYDVKM. The CDR3 loop is CASSLDRANTEAFF. DNA of the CDR3: TGTGCCAGCAGTTTGGACAGGGCAAACACTGAAGCTTTCTTT.

The rearrangement joins TRBV5-6 to TRBJ1-2; weak D call: TRBD1 (6 bases). CDR1 and CDR2 (germline): SGHDT, YYEEEE. Trimming pared 0 bases from V and 5 bases from J, leaving 14 bases between. This CDR3 comprises 15 residues. The CDR3 DNA follows: TGTGCCAGCAGCTTGGCTGCACAGGGACCTTATGGCTACACCTTC. Translating it yields CASSLAAQGPYGYTF.